The present T cell receptor beta chain was sequenced within a study of control samples from healthy donors and cancer patients (dated by TCRdb to 2018 to 2021). The junction carries 3 bases between V and J, which are trimmed by 5 bases and 2 bases respectively. From cysteine to phenylalanine, the CDR3 is 12 amino acids long. CDR3 DNA only is kept here, 36 bases in frame from base 1. Points on this clone: Its antigen has not been determined. No much larger clone is present one base from it, and per-base qualities are unavailable.

The method was the immunoSEQ multiplex PCR assay. The clones in this table, taken by TCRdb from immuneACCESS, are in-frame only. Not every clone is retained; where verified, under half of the shortfall comes from an unresolved V gene, and the cause of the rest is unknown. Across this sample there are roughly 120,000 clones, with approximately 90% seen only once. 7.8% of the sample lies in the top ten. Recombination linked TRBV12-3 or TRBV12-4 to TRBJ2-2, with no D gene named confidently. Sequenced sample: blood. This TCR was recovered from a woman between 18 and 30 years old in good health. DNA sequence: TGTGCCAGCAGTACCAACACCGGGGAGCTGTTTTTT. This sequence encodes CASSTNTGELFF.